This entry is about one T cell receptor (beta chain). Its cognate antigen is unknown. This specimen belongs to a study of cytomegalovirus exposure and HLA in healthy donors. The repertoire was sequenced with immunoSEQ multiplex PCR; TCRdb's copy has only in-frame clones and lacks some. The sample lists 200,000 or so clones, 75% to 85% occurring once. The ends were cut back, 3 bases at V and 0 bases at J, with 17 bases in the middle. CDR3 length: 17 amino acids. CDR1 and CDR2 (germline): SQVTM, ANQGSEA. Broader study findings: Rarity marked most TCR sequences, yet some public TCRs occurred in many donors. Reported results showed that the classifier diagnosed cytomegalovirus status with high specificity and sensitivity. According to the study, roughly 160 TCR beta chains were cytomegalovirus-associated. Researchers reported that three CMV-associated chains were confirmed in vitro as CMV antigen-specific.

The sequencing sample was made of PBMCs. The rearrangement uses TRBV29-1 and TRBJ2-2; no firm D call. This receptor was taken from a woman in her twenties or thirties in good health and CMV-seropositive. CDR3 protein: CSVEGAARRTNTGELFF. CDR3 in DNA: TGCAGCGTTGAGGGCGCTGCCCGACGGACGAACACCGGGGAGCTGTTTTTT.